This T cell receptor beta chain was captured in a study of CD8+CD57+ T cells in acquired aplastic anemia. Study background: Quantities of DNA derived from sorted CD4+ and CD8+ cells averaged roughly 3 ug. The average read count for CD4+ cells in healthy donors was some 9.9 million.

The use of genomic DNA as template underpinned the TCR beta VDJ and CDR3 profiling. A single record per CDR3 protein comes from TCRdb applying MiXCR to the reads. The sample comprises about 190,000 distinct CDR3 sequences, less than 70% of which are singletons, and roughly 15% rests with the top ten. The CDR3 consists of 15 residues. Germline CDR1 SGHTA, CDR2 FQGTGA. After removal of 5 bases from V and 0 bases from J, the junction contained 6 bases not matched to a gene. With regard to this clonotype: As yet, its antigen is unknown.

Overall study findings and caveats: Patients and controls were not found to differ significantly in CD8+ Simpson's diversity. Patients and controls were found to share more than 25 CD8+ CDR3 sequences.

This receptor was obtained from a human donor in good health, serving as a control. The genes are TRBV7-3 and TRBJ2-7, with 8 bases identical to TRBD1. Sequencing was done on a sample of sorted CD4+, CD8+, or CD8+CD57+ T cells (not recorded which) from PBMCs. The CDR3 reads CASSPGQAPSYEQYF. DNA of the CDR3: TGTGCCAGCAGCCCGGGACAGGCCCCCTCCTACGAGCAGTACTTC.